These 16 T cell receptor beta chains were all obtained from the same sample, sequenced in a study of blood T cell repertoires in COVID-19. Data came from immunoSEQ multiplex PCR; TCRdb stores just in-frame clones and leaves some out. This table holds about 120,000 clones, approximately 86% found once. The source material was peripheral blood. These receptors all stem from a woman between 65 and 79 years old with COVID-19, enrolled during active disease.

The chain uses TRBV5-1 and TRBJ2-2, with 7 positions matching TRBD2. V shed 0 bases, J shed 4 bases, and the junction held 3 bases outside the gene matches. The CDR3 spans 15 residues. CDR1 is SGHRS and CDR2 is YFSETQ in the germline V gene. The CDR3 sequence is CASSLESGGTGELFF. CDR3 bases: TGCGCCAGCAGCTTGGAATCGGGGGGCACCGGGGAGCTGTTTTTT.

The V call is TRBV11-2, the J call TRBJ2-3, with D perhaps TRBD2 (6 bases). With 5 bases removed from V and 0 bases from J, the gap between germline ends came to 9 bases. The CDR3 spans 14 residues. The V gene's germline CDR1 is SGHAT and CDR2 FQNNGV. CDR3 DNA: TGTGCCAGCAGCCGTAGCGGTAGCACAGATACGCAGTATTTT. Translating gives CASSRSGSTDTQYF.

The chain is built from TRBV30 and TRBJ1-2, with TRBD1 matching 9 bases. This CDR3 contains 13 residues. Germline CDR1 is GTSNPN and CDR2 is SVGIG (reference sequence). V was pared by 4 bases and J by 8 bases, with 8 bases of the junction left unmatched. The CDR3 region is CAWNQDRGGGYTF. CDR3 nucleotide sequence: TGTGCCTGGAATCAGGACAGGGGAGGGGGCTACACCTTC.

The J gene is TRBJ1-6, the V gene TRBV19; TRBD1 aligns across 7 bases. The CDR3 runs to 17 residues. V lost 4 bases, J lost 7 bases, and 13 bases stayed unmatched. Germline values: CDR1 LNHDA, CDR2 SQIVND (reference sequence). The chain's CDR3 is CASSTTNRGRENSPLHF. Written as DNA, the CDR3 is TGTGCCAGTAGTACCACGAACAGGGGCCGGGAGAATTCACCCCTCCACTTT.

J is TRBJ1-6 and V is TRBV7-9, with 8 bases that match TRBD1. In germline, CDR1 is SEHNR, CDR2 FQNEAQ (reference sequence). This CDR3 has 19 residues. The J segment lost 7 bases and the V segment lost 0 bases, leaving 14 bases of the junction unmatched. Written as DNA, the CDR3 is TGTGCCAGCAGCTTAGCGACATCGGACAGGGAGGGTTTGAATTCACCCCTCCACTTT. It is translated as CASSLATSDREGLNSPLHF.

The chain couples TRBV19 to TRBJ1-5; TRBD1 agrees at 9 bases. There are 14 residues in the CDR3. Per the germline V gene, CDR1 is LNHDA and CDR2 is SQIVND (reference sequence). The V segment lost 6 bases and the J segment 5 bases; nucleotides outside the gene matches: 5. The CDR3 protein is CASRDRGGDQPQHF. The CDR3 DNA follows: TGTGCCAGTAGAGACAGGGGGGGTGATCAGCCCCAGCATTTT.

To note about this clone: Other DNA sequences from this sample encode an identical CDR3 as well. The chain uses TRBV6-5 and TRBJ1-1; D not resolved. The CDR3 extends over 12 amino acids. Looked up from germline, CDR1 is MNHEY and CDR2 is SVGAGI. Trimming removed 4 bases from V and 5 bases from J, with 8 bases in between. CDR3 protein: CASSSTRTEAFF. CDR3 DNA: TGTGCCAGCAGTTCCACGAGGACTGAAGCTTTCTTT.

The genes are TRBV7-9 and TRBJ2-1, with a possible D match to TRBD1 (7 bases). Germline CDR1 SEHNR, CDR2 FQNEAQ (reference sequence). This CDR3 is built from 15 residues. V lost 6 bases, J lost 4 bases, and 16 bases lay in between. DNA for the CDR3: TGTGCCAGCAGTTTTGGGCAGGGGGGTTACAATGAGCAGTTCTTC. It codes for CASSFGQGGYNEQFF. Combining the CDR3 with reference TRBV7-9 and TRBJ2-1 gives the whole variable domain DTGVSQNPRHKITKRGQNVTFRCDPISEHNRLYWYRQTLGQGPEFLTYFQNEAQLEKSRLLSDRFSAERPKGSFSTLEIQRTEQGDSAMYLCASSFGQGGYNEQFFGPGTRLTVL.

This clone turned up a few times. The chain couples TRBV10-3 to TRBJ1-5; D may be TRBD1 (5 bases). The germline gives CDR1 ENHRY, CDR2 SYGVKD. CDR3 length: 15 amino acids. V gave up 0 bases and J gave up 8 bases, with 14 bases separating them. The CDR3 DNA reads as TGTGCCATCAGTGAGTCAGTCGGGGGAAGCAAGCCCCAGCATTTT. Its protein is CAISESVGGSKPQHF.

This chain links TRBV7-9 with TRBJ1-3, with a weak D call TRBD1 (5 bases). CDR3 length: 15 amino acids. Trimming removed 2 bases at V and 2 bases at J, with 10 bases between. Germline CDR1 is SEHNR and CDR2 is FQNEAQ (reference sequence). The DNA of the CDR3 is TGTGCCAGCAGCTTAAGGGGATCGCCTGGAAACACCATATATTTT. Translation gives CASSLRGSPGNTIYF.

The V call is TRBV11-2, the J call TRBJ2-7; TRBD2 might be the D (6 bases). The CDR3 loop spans 17 amino acids. V was cut by 5 bases and J by 2 bases, with 22 bases left in between. Germline V gene lookup returns CDR1 SGHAT and CDR2 FQNNGV. As DNA, the CDR3 is TGTGCCAGCAGCATCCGGGGACGGGGGAACCCAACCTACGAGCAGTACTTC. This codes for CASSIRGRGNPTYEQYF.

This clone was counted once. The V call is TRBV5-1, the J call TRBJ1-3, with D perhaps TRBD1 (6 bases). V lost 4 bases to trimming and J lost 2 bases, with 10 bases between them. Germline lookup yields CDR1 SGHRS and CDR2 YFSETQ. This CDR3 has 14 residues. For the CDR3, the DNA is TGCGCCAGCAGCCCACAGGGTACTGGAAACACCATATATTTT. It translates to CASSPQGTGNTIYF.

V gene TRBV19 combines with J gene TRBJ1-1; 8 positions match TRBD1. The CDR3 contains 13 residues. Germline-derived CDR1 and CDR2 are LNHDA and SQIVND (reference sequence). The ends lost 4 bases at V and 7 bases at J; junction bases unmatched: 5. CDR3 sequence: CASSKDRGYEAFF. The CDR3 bases are TGTGCCAGTAGTAAAGACAGGGGATATGAAGCTTTCTTT.

The chain employs TRBV18 and TRBJ1-5, with no clear D. The germline V gene encodes CDR1 KGHSH and CDR2 LQKENI. The CDR3 is made up of 14 amino acids. Trimming removed 3 bases at V and 1 base at J, with 7 bases between. CDR3 sequence (DNA): TGTGCCAGCTCACCCCTCGGGAGCAATCAGCCCCAGCATTTT. Translation gives CASSPLGSNQPQHF.

V is TRBV3-1 (or the pseudogene TRBV3-2) and J is TRBJ1-2; D possibly corresponds to TRBD1 (6 bases). Germline V lookup: CDR1 LGHDT, CDR2 YNNKEL (reference sequence). This CDR3 is 16 amino acids long. Between the trimmed V and J ends, which lost 0 bases and 0 bases, there was a span of 11 bases. As DNA, the CDR3 is TGTGCCAGCAGCCAAGAAACAGGGCCTACTAACTATGGCTACACCTTC. Its translation is CASSQETGPTNYGYTF.

The chain has TRBV7-9 and TRBJ2-2; maybe TRBD1 (6 bases). This CDR3 has 16 amino acids. Germline CDR1 and CDR2: SEHNR and FQNEAQ (reference sequence). V gave up 3 bases and J gave up 7 bases, with 18 bases separating them. The DNA for the CDR3 is TGTGCCAGCAGCTTTTACAGGGTCCAGGACGGCGGGGAGCTGTTTTTT. Protein sequence: CASSFYRVQDGGELFF.